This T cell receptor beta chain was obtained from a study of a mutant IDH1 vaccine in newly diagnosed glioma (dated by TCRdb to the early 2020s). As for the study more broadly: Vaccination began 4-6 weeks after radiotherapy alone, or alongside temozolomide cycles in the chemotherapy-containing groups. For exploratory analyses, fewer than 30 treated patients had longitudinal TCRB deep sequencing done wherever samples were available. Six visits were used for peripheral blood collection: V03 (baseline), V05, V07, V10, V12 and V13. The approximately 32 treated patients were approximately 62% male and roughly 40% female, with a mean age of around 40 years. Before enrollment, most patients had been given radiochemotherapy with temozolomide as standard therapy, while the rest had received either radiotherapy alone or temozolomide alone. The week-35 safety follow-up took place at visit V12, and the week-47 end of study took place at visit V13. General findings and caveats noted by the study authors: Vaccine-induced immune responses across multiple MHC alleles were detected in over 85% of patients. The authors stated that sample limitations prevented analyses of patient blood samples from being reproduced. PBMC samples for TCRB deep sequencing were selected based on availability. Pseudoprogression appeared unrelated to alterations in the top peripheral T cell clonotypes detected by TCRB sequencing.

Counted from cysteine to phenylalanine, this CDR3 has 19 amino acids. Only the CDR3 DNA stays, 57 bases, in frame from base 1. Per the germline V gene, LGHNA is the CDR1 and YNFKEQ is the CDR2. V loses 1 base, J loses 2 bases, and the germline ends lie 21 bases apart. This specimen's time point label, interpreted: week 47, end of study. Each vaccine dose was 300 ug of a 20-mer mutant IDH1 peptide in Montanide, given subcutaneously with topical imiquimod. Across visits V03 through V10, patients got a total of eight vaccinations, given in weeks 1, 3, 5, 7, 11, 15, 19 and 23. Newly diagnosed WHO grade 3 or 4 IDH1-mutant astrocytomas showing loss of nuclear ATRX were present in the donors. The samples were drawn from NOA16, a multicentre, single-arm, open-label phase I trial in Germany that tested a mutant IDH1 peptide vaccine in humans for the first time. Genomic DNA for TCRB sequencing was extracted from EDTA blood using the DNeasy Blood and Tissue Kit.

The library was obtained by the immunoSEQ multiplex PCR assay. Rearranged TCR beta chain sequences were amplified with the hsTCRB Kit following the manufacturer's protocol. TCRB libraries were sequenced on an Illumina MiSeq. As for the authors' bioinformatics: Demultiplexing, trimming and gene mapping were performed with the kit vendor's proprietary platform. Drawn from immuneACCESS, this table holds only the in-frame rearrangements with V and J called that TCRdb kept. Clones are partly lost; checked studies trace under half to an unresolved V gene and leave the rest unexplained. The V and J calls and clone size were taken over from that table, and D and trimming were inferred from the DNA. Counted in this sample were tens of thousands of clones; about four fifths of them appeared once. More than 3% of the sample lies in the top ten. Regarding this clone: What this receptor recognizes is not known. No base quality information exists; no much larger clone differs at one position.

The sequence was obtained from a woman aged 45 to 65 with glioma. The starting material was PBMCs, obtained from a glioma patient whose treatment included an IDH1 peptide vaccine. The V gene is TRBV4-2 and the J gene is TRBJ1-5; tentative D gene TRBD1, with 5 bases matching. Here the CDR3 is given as CASSQVGGMGSGRNQPQHF. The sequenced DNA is TGTGCCAGCAGCCAAGTCGGGGGGATGGGGTCGGGGCGCAATCAGCCCCAGCATTTT.